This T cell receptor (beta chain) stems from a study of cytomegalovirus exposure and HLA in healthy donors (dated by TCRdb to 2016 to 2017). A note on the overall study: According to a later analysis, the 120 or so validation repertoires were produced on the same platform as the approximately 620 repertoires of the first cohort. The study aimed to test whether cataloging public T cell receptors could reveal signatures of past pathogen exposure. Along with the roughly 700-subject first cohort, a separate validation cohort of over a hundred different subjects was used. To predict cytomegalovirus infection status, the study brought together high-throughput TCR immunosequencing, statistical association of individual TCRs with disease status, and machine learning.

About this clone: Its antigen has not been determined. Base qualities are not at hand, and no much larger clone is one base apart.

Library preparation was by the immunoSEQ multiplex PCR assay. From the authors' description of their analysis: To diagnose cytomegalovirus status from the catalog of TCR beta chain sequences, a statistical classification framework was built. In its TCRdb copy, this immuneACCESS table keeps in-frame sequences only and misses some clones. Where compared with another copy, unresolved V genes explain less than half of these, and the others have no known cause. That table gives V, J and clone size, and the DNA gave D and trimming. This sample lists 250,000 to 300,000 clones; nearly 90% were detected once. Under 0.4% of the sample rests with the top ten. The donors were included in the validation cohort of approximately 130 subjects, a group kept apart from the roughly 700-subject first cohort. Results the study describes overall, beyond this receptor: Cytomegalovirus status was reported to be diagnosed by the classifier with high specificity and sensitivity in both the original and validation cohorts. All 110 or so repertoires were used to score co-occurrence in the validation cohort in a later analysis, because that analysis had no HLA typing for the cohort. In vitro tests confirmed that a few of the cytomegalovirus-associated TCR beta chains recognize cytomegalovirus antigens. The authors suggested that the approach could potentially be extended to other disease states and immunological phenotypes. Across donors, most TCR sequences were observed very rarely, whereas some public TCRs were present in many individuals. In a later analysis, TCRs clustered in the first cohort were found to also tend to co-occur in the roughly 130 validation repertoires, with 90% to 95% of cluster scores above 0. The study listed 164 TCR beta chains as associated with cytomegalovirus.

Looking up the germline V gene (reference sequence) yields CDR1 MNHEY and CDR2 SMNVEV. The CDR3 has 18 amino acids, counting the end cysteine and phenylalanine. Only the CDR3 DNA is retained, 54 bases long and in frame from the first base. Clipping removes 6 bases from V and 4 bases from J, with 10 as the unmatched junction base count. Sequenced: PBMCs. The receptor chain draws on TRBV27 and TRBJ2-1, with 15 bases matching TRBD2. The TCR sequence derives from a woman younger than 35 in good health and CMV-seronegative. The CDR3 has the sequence CASSPPGLAGGPYNEQFF. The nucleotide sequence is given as TGTGCCAGCAGCCCCCCCGGACTAGCGGGGGGGCCATACAATGAGCAGTTCTTC.